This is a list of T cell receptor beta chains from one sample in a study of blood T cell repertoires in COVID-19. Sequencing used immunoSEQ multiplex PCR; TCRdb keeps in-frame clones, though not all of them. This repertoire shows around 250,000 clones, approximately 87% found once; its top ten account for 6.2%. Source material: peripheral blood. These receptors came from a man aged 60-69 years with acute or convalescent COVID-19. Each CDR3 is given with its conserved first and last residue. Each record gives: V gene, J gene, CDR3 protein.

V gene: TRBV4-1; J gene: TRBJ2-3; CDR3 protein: CASSRSDRTASTDTQYF
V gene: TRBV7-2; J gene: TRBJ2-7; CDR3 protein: CASSLAGPGFYEQYF
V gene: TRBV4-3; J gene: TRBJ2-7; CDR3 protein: CASSQALAGGYEQYF
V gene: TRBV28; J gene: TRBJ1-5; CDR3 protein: CASSLGQSNQPQHF
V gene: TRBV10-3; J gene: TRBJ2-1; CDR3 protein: CAIRVTSGGNEQFF
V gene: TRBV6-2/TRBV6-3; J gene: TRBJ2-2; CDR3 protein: CASSLGLNTGELFF
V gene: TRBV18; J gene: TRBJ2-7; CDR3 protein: CASSPLSTSGSPQQYF
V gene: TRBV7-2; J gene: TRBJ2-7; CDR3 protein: CASSLGPLSGTHEQYF
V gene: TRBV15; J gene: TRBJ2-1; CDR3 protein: CATSRSLRDRVRATSYNEQFF
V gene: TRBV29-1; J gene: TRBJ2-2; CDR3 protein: CSVEVYGQNTGELFF
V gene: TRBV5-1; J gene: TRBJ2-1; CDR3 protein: CASRMGTSLGEQFF
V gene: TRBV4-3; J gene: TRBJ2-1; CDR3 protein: CASSQDRVEQFF
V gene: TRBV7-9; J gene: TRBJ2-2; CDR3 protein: CASSPRTGNTGELFF
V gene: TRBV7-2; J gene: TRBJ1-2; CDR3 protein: CASSSDSYGYTF
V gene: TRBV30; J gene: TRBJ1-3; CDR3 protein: CAGTAFGNTIYF
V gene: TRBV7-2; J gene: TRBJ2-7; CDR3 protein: CASSLNGRAYEQYF
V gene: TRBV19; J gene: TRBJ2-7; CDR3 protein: CASSSSWGGARVYEQYF
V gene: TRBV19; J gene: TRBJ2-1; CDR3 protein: CASKRGAMGNEQFF
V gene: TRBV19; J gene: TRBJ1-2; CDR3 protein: CASRPQGDGGYTF
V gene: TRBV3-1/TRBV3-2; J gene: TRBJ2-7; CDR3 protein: CASSARTSGRDEQYF
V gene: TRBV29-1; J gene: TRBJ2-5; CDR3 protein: CSVRTGGETQYF
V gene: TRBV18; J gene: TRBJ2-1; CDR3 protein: CASSPTSGVSYNEQFF
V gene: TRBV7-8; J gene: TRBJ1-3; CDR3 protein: CASSVGTSGNTIYF